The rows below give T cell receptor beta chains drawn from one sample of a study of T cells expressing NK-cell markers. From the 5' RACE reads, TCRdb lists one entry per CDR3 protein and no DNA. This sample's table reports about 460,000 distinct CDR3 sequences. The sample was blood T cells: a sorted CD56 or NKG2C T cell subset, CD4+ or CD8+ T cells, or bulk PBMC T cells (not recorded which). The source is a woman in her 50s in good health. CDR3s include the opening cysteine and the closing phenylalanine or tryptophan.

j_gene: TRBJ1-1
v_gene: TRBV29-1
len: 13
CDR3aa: CSVHGLANTEAFF

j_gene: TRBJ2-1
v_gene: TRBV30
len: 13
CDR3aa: CAWSLAGAGEQFF

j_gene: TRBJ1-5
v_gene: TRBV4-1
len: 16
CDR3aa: CASSLLRETGDQPQHF

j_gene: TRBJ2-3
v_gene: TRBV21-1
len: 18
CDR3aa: CASSNPGTRVRTPDTQYF

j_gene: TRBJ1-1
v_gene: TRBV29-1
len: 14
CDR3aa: CSAERQGRSSEAFF

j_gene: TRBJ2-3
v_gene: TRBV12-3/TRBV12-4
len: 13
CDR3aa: CASVSGSTDTQYF

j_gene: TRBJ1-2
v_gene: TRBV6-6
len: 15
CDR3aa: CASSAADRNNYGYTF

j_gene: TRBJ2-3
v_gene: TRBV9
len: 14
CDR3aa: CASSVGTNRYTQYF

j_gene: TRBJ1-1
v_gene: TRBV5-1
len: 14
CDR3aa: CASSPRTGRLQAFF

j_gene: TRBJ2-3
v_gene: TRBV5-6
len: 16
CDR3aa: CASSPAGGFSTDTQYF

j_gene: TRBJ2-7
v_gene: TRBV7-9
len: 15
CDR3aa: CASSTMTGDRSEQYF

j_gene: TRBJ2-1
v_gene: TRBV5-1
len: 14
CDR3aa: CASSLNPSYNEQFF

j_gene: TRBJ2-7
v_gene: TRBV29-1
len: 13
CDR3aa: CSVESTGGTEQYF

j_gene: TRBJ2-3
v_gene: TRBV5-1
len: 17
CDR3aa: CASSSGWGQGNTDTQYF

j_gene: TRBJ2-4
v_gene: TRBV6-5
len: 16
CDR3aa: CASSGSEGSVKNIQYF

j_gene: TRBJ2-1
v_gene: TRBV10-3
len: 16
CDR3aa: CATLGLAGVKADEQFF

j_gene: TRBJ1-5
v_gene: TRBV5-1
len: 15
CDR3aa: CASSLDEGLNQPQHF

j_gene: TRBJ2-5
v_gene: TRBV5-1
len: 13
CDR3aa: CASTPGVAETQYF

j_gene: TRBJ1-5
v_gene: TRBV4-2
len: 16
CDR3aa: CASSLWDRGHNQPQHF

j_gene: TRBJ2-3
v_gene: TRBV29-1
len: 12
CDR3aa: CSVASAGDTQYF

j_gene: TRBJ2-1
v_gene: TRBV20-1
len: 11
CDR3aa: CSARVSGEQFF

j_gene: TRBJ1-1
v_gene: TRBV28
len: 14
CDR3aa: CASRPPGQYTEAFF

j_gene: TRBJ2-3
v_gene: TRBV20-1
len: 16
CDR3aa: CSARDLAGLTGIEQYF

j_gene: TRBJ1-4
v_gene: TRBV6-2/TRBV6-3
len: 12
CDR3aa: CASSYGEEKLFF

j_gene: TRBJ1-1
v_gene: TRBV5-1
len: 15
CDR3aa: CASSLGLSGDTEAFF

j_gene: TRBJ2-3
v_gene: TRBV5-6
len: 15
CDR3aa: CASSQNRVRTDTQYF

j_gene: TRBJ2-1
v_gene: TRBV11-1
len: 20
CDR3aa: CASSHPKGSSASGNYNEQFF

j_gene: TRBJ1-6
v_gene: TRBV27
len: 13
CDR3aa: CASSWGGGSPLHF

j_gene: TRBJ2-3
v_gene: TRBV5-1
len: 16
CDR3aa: CASSSHLTGGADTQYF

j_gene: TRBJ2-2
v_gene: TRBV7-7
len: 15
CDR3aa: CAKTGQGCITGELFF

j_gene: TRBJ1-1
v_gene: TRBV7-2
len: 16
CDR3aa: CASSLGVGTLNTEAFF

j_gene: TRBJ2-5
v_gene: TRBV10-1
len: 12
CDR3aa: CASSDQTETQYF

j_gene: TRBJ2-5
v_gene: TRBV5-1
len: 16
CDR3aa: CASSLATAGGSETQYF

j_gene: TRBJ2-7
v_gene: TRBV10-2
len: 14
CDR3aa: CASTGHGTNYEQYF

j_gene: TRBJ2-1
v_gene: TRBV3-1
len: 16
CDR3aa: CARTPGLADVYNEQFF

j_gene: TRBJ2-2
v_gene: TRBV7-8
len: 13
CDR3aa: CASSGAGTGELFF

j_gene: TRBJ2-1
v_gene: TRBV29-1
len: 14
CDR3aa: CSVPAGISYNEQFF

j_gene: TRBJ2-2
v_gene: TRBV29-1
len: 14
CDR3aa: CSVRGTANTGELFF

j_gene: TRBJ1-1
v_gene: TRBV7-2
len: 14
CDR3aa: CASSLGVYRAAAFF

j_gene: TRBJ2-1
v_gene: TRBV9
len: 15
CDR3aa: CASSALAGVGNEQFF

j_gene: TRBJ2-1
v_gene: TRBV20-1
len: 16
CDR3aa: CSARGPTSGRSVEQFF

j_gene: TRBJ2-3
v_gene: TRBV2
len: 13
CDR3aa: CASVYQGTDTQYF